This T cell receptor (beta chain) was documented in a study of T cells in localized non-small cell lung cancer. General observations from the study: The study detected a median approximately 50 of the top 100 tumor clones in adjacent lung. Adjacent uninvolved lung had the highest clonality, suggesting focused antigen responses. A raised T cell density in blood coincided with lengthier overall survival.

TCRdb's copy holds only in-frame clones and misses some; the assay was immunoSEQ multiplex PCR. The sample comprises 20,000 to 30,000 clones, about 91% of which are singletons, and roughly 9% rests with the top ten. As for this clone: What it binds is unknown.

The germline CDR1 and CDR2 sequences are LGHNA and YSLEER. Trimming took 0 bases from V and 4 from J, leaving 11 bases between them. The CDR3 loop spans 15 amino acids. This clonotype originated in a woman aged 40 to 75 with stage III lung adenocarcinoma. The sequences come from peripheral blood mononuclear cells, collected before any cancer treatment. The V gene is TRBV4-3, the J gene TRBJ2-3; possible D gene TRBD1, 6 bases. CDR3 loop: CASSQDWGPADTQYF. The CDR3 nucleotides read TGCGCCAGCAGCCAAGACTGGGGGCCAGCAGATACGCAGTATTTT.